This TCR beta chain was documented in a study of shared clonotypes between healthy human individuals. Study-wide results and limits: Genetic and exposure-history diversity was limited by the few donors. The four-donor shared clonotypes exceeded non-shared clonotypes in generation probability, with non-shared ones scoring lower.

To note about this clone: Its target is unknown.

Some clones are missing from TCRdb's copy, which holds only in-frame ones; the method was immunoSEQ multiplex PCR. The data contain roughly 2.1 million clones, 85% to 95% of them singletons. The junction had 8 bases not matched to a gene; V was cut back by 6 bases and J by 3 bases. The CDR3 is 14 amino acids. From germline, CDR1 is PRHDT and CDR2 FYEKMQ (reference sequence). The naive CD8 fraction comprised CD45RO-negative cells positively selected for CCR7 and excluded terminally differentiated effector memory CD45RA+ cells. Healthy and HIV-negative, the adult donors had no recent acute infections or vaccinations.

The sequence came from a man aged 18 to 30 in good health. Some clones in this sample may be carry-over from other donors' samples. The sequencing sample was made of naive CD8+ T cells from PBMCs. V is TRBV13 and J is TRBJ2-7; 7 positions agree with TRBD1. CDR3 protein: CASSVRTGIYEQYF. The DNA of the CDR3 is TGTGCCAGCAGTGTAAGGACAGGTATCTACGAGCAGTACTTC.